This TCR beta chain was identified in a study of cytomegalovirus exposure and HLA in healthy donors (dated by TCRdb to the late 2010s). Regarding the study in general: An earlier analysis of around 600 of the donors reported 250 to 350 Gb of sequence data and 120 million or so unique TCR beta sequences from 150 million to 200 million T cells. Every repertoire in the discovery cohort had been generated on one and the same sequencing platform. Donor age, sex, ethnicity and CMV serostatus were collected together with the repertoire data. An early release that covered about 640 HLA-typed donors contained 250 to 350 gigabases of sequencing data and 75 million to 100 million unique TCR sequences. A later analysis re-examined previously published TCR beta repertoires from just over 650 donors and added high-resolution HLA genotyping to investigate patterns of TCR occurrence. The number of typed donors differed by locus: roughly 620-640 for A, B, C, DRB1 and DQB1; 500 to 550 for DQA1; about 600 for DPA1; and around 490 for DPB1. Rather than using new phenotypic data, the later analysis identified candidate immune exposures from TCR beta sequences and from how often those sequences occurred across donors. In a later genetic analysis, genome-wide SNP genotypes for about three fifths of the 666 donors were used, and that subset was treated as a discovery cohort. About 5 DR-DQ haplotypes were handled as single units for association and clustering, since linkage in the cohort was strong. The study combined high-throughput TCR immunosequencing, statistical association of individual TCRs with disease status, and machine learning to predict cytomegalovirus infection status. Among approximately 370 genotyped donors of the cohort, an average of approximately 240,000 unique TCR beta nucleotide sequences was sequenced per donor, of which about 19% were non-productive. The study aimed to test whether cataloging public T cell receptors could reveal signatures of past pathogen exposure. Of the approximately 400 genotyped donors, roughly 85% fell in the genetic ancestry cluster associated with self-reported Caucasian donors. Both class I and class II loci were covered by HLA typing, at four-digit resolution. In an earlier analysis of 550 to 700 of the donors, high-throughput TCR beta sequencing was used to judge whether each TCR beta V gene segment behaved as functional or pseudogenic. A separate validation cohort of roughly 110 different subjects was used in addition to the roughly 700-subject first cohort. The study used immunosequencing to profile the T cell repertoires of 670 or so subjects and linked those repertoires to cytomegalovirus serostatus.

The library relied on the immunoSEQ multiplex PCR assay. A mixture of 60 forward primers for TCR Vbeta segments and 13 reverse primers for TCR Jbeta segments was used in the multiplex PCR. The CDR3 region of rearranged TCR beta genes was amplified from genomic DNA with a multiplex PCR assay. On the Illumina HiSeq System, the amplified TCR beta libraries were sequenced as 87-base-pair reads. As for the original processing: A later analysis counted about 82 million unique TCR beta chains across the 550 to 750 repertoires, and some 11 million of these chains were shared by at least two donors. Raw reads were error-corrected and collapsed into unique sequences by a nearest-neighbor algorithm in which closely related sequences were merged to remove PCR and sequencing errors. V, D and J gene segments were assigned by aligning CDR3 sequences to IMGT reference sequences. For a sequence to be retained, a match of at least six nucleotides was required to both a V gene segment and a J gene segment. A rearrangement counted as productive if the CDR3 had no stop codons and remained in frame with V and J, and every other rearrangement counted as non-productive. Following IMGT convention, CDR3 was defined as the stretch from the second conserved V-encoded cysteine up to the conserved J-encoded phenylalanine. Sequences without an unambiguous match to a single V gene segment were excluded from the earlier analysis of 450 to 750 of the donors. In an earlier analysis of a few hundred of the donors, V segments were called functional above 56.7% productive rearrangements and were called segregating when the between-donor standard deviation exceeded 5%. To diagnose cytomegalovirus status from the catalog of TCR beta chain sequences, a statistical classification framework was built. In a later analysis, TCR nucleotide sequences were compared against IMGT/GENE-DB human TR gene sequences so that V and J genes could be assigned. The TCRdist pipeline was used in a later analysis to assign CDR3 sequences and most-parsimonious VDJ recombination scenarios. A later analysis defined each TCR beta chain by its CDR3 amino acid sequence plus V-gene family, and excluded reads lacking a unique V-gene family. A later analysis removed 600 or so highly shared, low-generation-probability nucleotide sequences to deal with suspected cross-contamination and a sequencing artifact. In a later analysis, a clonal expansion index was calculated for each public chain from normalized within-repertoire ranks of inferred template counts. In a later analysis, generation probabilities were computed using a VDJ recombination model fitted to out-of-frame rearrangements, and the results were checked against IGoR. In a later analysis, TCR-TCR, TCR-HLA and TCR-CMV co-occurrence was scored with hypergeometric tests, and a repertoire-size bias correction was applied to TCR pairs. False discovery rates were estimated in a later analysis by permuting HLA or CMV assignments 20 times. A later analysis grouped co-occurring TCRs with DBSCAN, adding TCRdist sequence similarity when clustering within HLA-allele-positive subsets. Co-occurrence clustering excluded repertoires with fewer than 30,000 or more than 120,000 public chains, plus five with anomalous nucleotide sharing. The table was pulled from immuneACCESS by TCRdb, which kept in-frame rearrangements only. Such tables lose some clones; where checked, under half of the loss comes from unresolved V genes, and the rest has no known cause. From that table come the V and J calls and clone size; the DNA was used to work out D and trimming. The sample table contains about 170,000 clones; only one count was recorded for 65% to 85% of them. Roughly 4.7% of the sample goes to the ten largest clones.

Details on this clone: No antigen is known for it. It has no much larger one-base neighbor in the sample; base qualities were not kept.

V is cut back by 8 bases and J by 7 bases, with 13 bases in the junction unmatched. The germline V gene encodes CDR1 SQVTM and CDR2 ANQGSEA. The CDR3 spans 14 residues, from the cysteine through the phenylalanine. This entry keeps only the CDR3 DNA: 42 bases, framed from base 1. Beyond this particular receptor, the publication reports: Three of the identified cytomegalovirus-associated TCR beta chains were confirmed in vitro to be specific for cytomegalovirus antigens. A later analysis found that TCR association rates varied across HLA loci, with DRB1 alleles showing the most associated TCRs and HLA-C alleles the fewest. The 87-base-pair reads could not distinguish some IMGT-functional V segments, including TRBV6-2 and TRBV6-3, so those segments were excluded. In a later analysis, more than 15,000 TCR beta sequences were associated with specific HLA alleles at a false discovery rate of 0.05. V-gene and J-gene trimming of TCR beta chains was associated with a missense DCLRE1C variant in a later genetic analysis, and the association was replicated in an independent cohort. Because counts were too low, some 17 rarely observed V segments, including chromosome 9 orphons, were excluded from the earlier analysis of several hundred of the donors. The study gave a list of some 150 TCR beta chains associated with cytomegalovirus. According to a later genetic analysis, donors in an Asian-associated ancestry cluster had fewer N-insertions in productive TCRs than the roughly 700-donor mean. Broadly in line with IMGT annotations, most TCR beta V segments showed up in productive rearrangements about 90% or about 30% of the time in an earlier analysis of several hundred of the donors. Cytomegalovirus status was reported to be diagnosed by the classifier with high specificity and sensitivity in both the original and validation cohorts. A later analysis reported that several top co-occurrence clusters appeared linked to parvovirus B19, influenza, CMV and Epstein-Barr virus. A further reported finding was that TCR beta sequences accurately predicted the HLA-A and HLA-B alleles for most subjects in the first cohort. Correlated functional status among segregating V segments might reflect linkage disequilibrium, but an unknown experimental factor could not be ruled out. While some public TCRs were present in many individuals, most TCR sequences turned up only very rarely across donors. Only TCR beta chains were sequenced in this cohort, and the absence of alpha or paired-chain data limited detectable features. A later analysis found that HLA-associated TCR beta chains were more clonally expanded and had lower generation probabilities than equally common non-associated chains. When HLA alleles, especially DR and DQ, strongly co-occurred, attributing TCR associations to individual alleles was difficult. Sequencing depth was assumed to be roughly uniform across donors in the presence/absence analyses, though that assumption may not hold. In a later analysis, most CMV-associated TCR beta chains were found to appear HLA-restricted, with HLA associations seemingly driven largely by CMV exposure. A cluster of highly shared sequence variants was judged likely to be a technical artifact of the sequencing pipeline. Immune exposure information for the cohort was limited to CMV serostatus. According to the authors, the approach could potentially be generalized to other disease states and immunological phenotypes. Because HLA typing was unavailable for some donors at each locus, only the typed subset was used in association tests.

The cohort consisted of some 730 healthy bone marrow donors. All cohort members were sampled while nominally healthy, although unrecorded immune exposures were likely present. The donor was CMV seropositive and was included in the group of around 300 seropositive cohort members. Every donor gave a peripheral blood sample, and the peripheral blood mononuclear cells from that sample were used for TCR beta sequencing. Genomic DNA extraction from the blood cell samples was performed with the Qiagen DNeasy Blood Extraction Kit. The V and J genes are TRBV29-1 and TRBJ2-5, with 10 junctional bases fitting TRBD1. Input material: PBMCs. The sequence came from a woman between 45 and 60 years old in good health and CMV-seropositive. The nucleotide sequence reads as follows: TGCAGCTCTAGGACAGGGGGGGGCCATTGGACCCAGTACTTC. Its product reads: CSSRTGGGHWTQYF.